One sample yielded the 25 T cell receptor beta chains listed below, sequenced in a study of T cell repertoires in aging, cancer and after chemotherapy (dated by TCRdb to the late 2010s). Genomic DNA extracted from peripheral blood, rather than sorted cells or RNA, was used as the source for amplification of TCR beta rearrangements. Sequenced on an Illumina MiSeq. Rearranged TRB sequences spanning V, D and J segments were amplified by multiplex touch-down PCR using a mixed TRB-A/B primer pool. Through fastp at Q25 and MiXCR, TCRdb rebuilt clones from the public reads, retaining in-frame beta chains. All rows with the same CDR3 protein become a single entry with the most common DNA and genes. The sample has a few thousand distinct CDR3 sequences on record, almost 35% of them singletons. About 28% of the sample is in the top ten clones. Sequencing used blood. All receptors come from a human donor with a solid tumor.

This clonotype is medium-sized within its sample. The DNA of the CDR3 is TGTGCCAGCAGCTTAGTGGCTAGCGGGTCCTACGAGCAGTACTTC. Amino acid sequence: CASSLVASGSYEQYF. This chain connects TRBV7-2 to TRBJ2-7; 8 bases match TRBD2. The CDR3 totals 15 residues. The germline V gene has CDR1 SGHTA and CDR2 FQGNSA. With 1 base clipped from V and 1 base from J, the junction kept 3 bases outside the gene matches. Complete variable domain (other parts from reference TRBV7-2 and TRBJ2-7): GAGVSQSPSNKVTEKGKDVELRCDPISGHTALYWYRQSLGQGLEFLIYFQGNSAPDKSGLPSDRFSAERTGGSVSTLTIQRTQQEDSAVYLCASSLVASGSYEQYFGPGTRLTVT.

The V gene is TRBV19, the J gene TRBJ2-2, with TRBD2 identical over 8 bases. The CDR3 sequence is 15 residues long. V dropped 4 bases and J dropped 6; count of bases not matched to a gene: 7. The V gene's germline CDR1 is LNHDA and CDR2 SQIVND (reference sequence). In DNA form, the CDR3 reads TGTGCCAGTAGTAAGGGACTAGTATCCTCCGGGGAGCTGTTTTTT. As protein: CASSKGLVSSGELFF.

Points on this clonotype: A junction boundary mismatches the germline segment, possibly from a read error. The V gene is TRBV12-3 or TRBV12-4, the J gene TRBJ2-6, with 8 positions matching TRBD1. There are 20 residues in the CDR3. The CDR3 DNA is TGTGCCAGCAGTTCCCAATTCCGAACAGGGGGGTTTTCTGGGGACAACGTCCTGACTTTC. It encodes CASSSQFRTGGFSGDNVLTF.

The gene calls are TRBV12-3 or TRBV12-4 and TRBJ1-5; weak D call: TRBD1 (5 bases). The CDR3 spans 14 residues. Trimming left V 5 bases short and J 0 bases short, with 8 bases between. Here the CDR3 DNA reads TGTGCCAGCAGTGGGGCGACTAGCAATCAGCCCCAGCATTTT. Protein: CASSGATSNQPQHF.

The chain recombines TRBV5-8 with TRBJ2-2; 13 bases line up with TRBD2. This CDR3 spans 16 amino acids. Germline-derived CDR1 and CDR2 are SGHTS and YDEGEE. V dropped 1 base and J dropped 6; count of bases not matched to a gene: 3. CDR3 region: CASSLRLAGGAGELFF. The CDR3 DNA reads as TGTGCCAGCAGCTTGAGACTAGCGGGGGGAGCCGGGGAGCTGTTTTTT.

This clonotype came up a few times. This chain uses TRBV27 with TRBJ2-2; D unclear. The germline gives CDR1 MNHEY, CDR2 SMNVEV (reference sequence). The CDR3 runs 12 residues. The V and J ends lost 4 bases and 6 bases respectively, with 6 bases between them. As DNA, the CDR3 is TGTGCCAGCAGTTCCCCCGCCGGGGAGCTGTTTTTT. It is translated as CASSSPAGELFF.

Relative to its sample, this clonotype is medium-sized. The chain recombines TRBV30 with TRBJ2-7; TRBD1 matches 7 bases. CDR3 size: 14 residues. Germline trimming cut 2 bases from V and 5 bases from J; bases unmatched to any gene: 9. Germline V gene data show CDR1 as GTSNPN and CDR2 as SVGIG (reference sequence). This chain's CDR3 is CAWSLAGGVHEQYF. The CDR3 DNA reads TGTGCCTGGAGTCTGGCAGGGGGTGTCCACGAGCAGTACTTC.

The V call is TRBV27, the J call TRBJ1-2; TRBD1 matches at 7 bases. The CDR3 has 14 residues. The germline V gene has CDR1 MNHEY and CDR2 SMNVEV (reference sequence). V lost 8 bases and J lost 0; bases outside the gene matches: 6. Here the CDR3 DNA reads TGTGCCAGCCGCGAAGGGGGCCCTAACTATGGCTACACCTTC. As protein: CASREGGPNYGYTF.

This clonotype has more than one count but fewer than ten. The genes are TRBV6-2 or TRBV6-3 and TRBJ2-5; a possible D gene is TRBD2 (5 bases). This CDR3 has 13 amino acids. Germline CDR1 reads MNHEY; CDR2 reads SVGEGT. V lost 6 bases, J lost 9 bases, and 17 bases lay in between. The CDR3 region is CASSPGSVGAQYF. CDR3 coding DNA: TGTGCCAGCAGCCCGGGATCCGTCGGAGCCCAGTACTTC.

The table lists this clonotype with a few counts. This chain links TRBV12-3 or TRBV12-4 with TRBJ2-7, with 10 bases fitting TRBD1. The CDR3 length is 14 residues. Losses at the gene ends were 3 bases for V and 7 bases for J; bases not matched to a gene: 6. The CDR3 sequence: CASSLTGGLWEQYF. CDR3 nucleotides: TGTGCCAGCAGTTTGACAGGGGGCTTGTGGGAGCAGTACTTC.

The chain employs TRBV7-9 and TRBJ2-7, with D perhaps matching TRBD1 or TRBD2 (5 bases each). Germline V gene lookup returns CDR1 SEHNR and CDR2 FQNEAQ (reference sequence). The CDR3 is made up of 13 amino acids. V dropped 5 bases and J dropped 6 bases, with 14 bases sitting between them. CDR3 nucleotide sequence: TGTGCCAGCAGCCCCTCCCGGGACGGCGAGCAGTACTTC. It translates to CASSPSRDGEQYF. The full variable domain, in which reference TRBV7-9 and TRBJ2-7 provide the parts outside the CDR3, is DTGVSQNPRHKITKRGQNVTFRCDPISEHNRLYWYRQTLGQGPEFLTYFQNEAQLEKSRLLSDRFSAERPKGSFSTLEIQRTEQGDSAMYLCASSPSRDGEQYFGPGTRLTVT.

This chain joins TRBV10-3 and TRBJ1-5, with D uncertain. In germline, CDR1 is ENHRY, CDR2 SYGVKD. The ends were cut back, 2 bases at V and 4 bases at J, with 6 bases in the middle. There are 13 residues in the CDR3. The CDR3, as DNA: TGTGCCATCAGTGAGAGACAAAATCAGCCCCAGCATTTT. Translated, it gives CAISERQNQPQHF.

There are a few counts of this clonotype. The chain carries TRBV10-1 and TRBJ1-6; TRBD1 aligns across 7 bases. Per germline, CDR1 WNHNN and CDR2 SYGVQD (reference sequence). After removal of 6 bases from V and 4 bases from J, the junction contained 9 bases not matched to a gene. The CDR3 totals 16 residues. The CDR3 protein is CASSAGTEGYNSPLHF. The CDR3, as DNA: TGCGCCAGCAGCGCCGGGACAGAAGGGTATAATTCACCCCTCCACTTT.

In this sample, this clonotype turned up a few times. CDR3 sequence: CASSDSSHQVVTF. The DNA of the CDR3 is TGTGCCAGCAGTGACTCGAGTCACCAGGTGGTAACCTTC. The chain joins TRBV6-4 to TRBJ1-2; D uncertain. V dropped 0 bases and J dropped 14 bases, with 16 bases sitting between them. Per germline, CDR1 MRHNA and CDR2 SNTAGT. The CDR3 extends over 13 amino acids.

This clonotype turned up a few times. The V and J genes are TRBV20-1 and TRBJ1-2, with 8 bases identical to TRBD1. The V gene's germline CDR1 is DFQATT and CDR2 SNEGSKA (reference sequence). CDR3 size: 13 residues. J was trimmed by 6 bases and V by 3 bases; bases with no gene match: 6. The CDR3: CSARLTGDHGYTF. The CDR3 DNA is TGCAGTGCTAGGTTGACAGGGGACCATGGCTACACCTTC.

The V and J genes are TRBV5-6 and TRBJ2-5, with D possibly TRBD2 on 6 matching bases. CDR3 size: 12 residues. Between the trimmed V and J ends, which lost 1 base and 7 bases, there was a span of 8 bases. Germline V gives CDR1 SGHDT, CDR2 YYEEEE. The chain's CDR3 is CASSLSSGTQYF. The CDR3 DNA is TGTGCCAGCAGCTTGAGTAGCGGGACCCAGTACTTC.

This clonotype showed up just a few times. This chain links TRBV12-3 or TRBV12-4 with TRBJ2-2; D is perhaps TRBD1 (5 bases). CDR3 length equals 14 residues. V lost 3 bases to trimming and J lost 7 bases, with 12 bases between them. CDR3 in DNA: TGTGCCAGCAGTTTCTTCCAGGGTGACGGGGAGCTGTTTTTT. Its translation: CASSFFQGDGELFF.

A note on this clonotype: With a much larger clone just one base away, this may be a read error. The CDR3 coding sequence is TGTGCCAGCAGCTTAGATCCCCGGAAGCCCCAGCATTTT. Protein sequence: CASSLDPRKPQHF. This chain uses TRBV7-2 with TRBJ1-5, with D unresolved. This CDR3 is built from 13 residues. V was trimmed by 1 base and J by 8 bases, leaving 9 bases between them. Per germline, CDR1 SGHTA and CDR2 FQGNSA.

This clonotype is medium-sized (0.01 to 0.1%). The V call is TRBV6-2 or TRBV6-3, the J call TRBJ2-2, with D maybe TRBD2 (6 bases). V was cut by 6 bases and J by 5 bases, with 16 bases left in between. The CDR3 contains 15 residues. CDR1 and CDR2 from the germline V gene are MNHEY and SVGEGT. CDR3 loop: CASSRGRGRTGELFF. CDR3 nucleotide sequence: TGTGCCAGCAGCCGCGGGCGGGGCCGGACCGGGGAGCTGTTTTTT.

By sample share, this clonotype is large. The genes are TRBV15 and TRBJ2-5; perhaps D is TRBD1 or TRBD2 (6 bases each). The CDR3 sequence is 16 residues long. Trimming pared 0 bases from V and 1 base from J, leaving 12 bases between. Germline CDR1 and CDR2: LNHNV and YYDKDF (reference sequence). CDR3 sequence reads: CATSRDIGGSQETQYF. In DNA form, the CDR3 reads TGTGCCACCAGCAGAGATATCGGGGGCAGCCAAGAGACCCAGTACTTC.

By sample share, this clonotype is medium-sized (0.01 to 0.1%). V usage is TRBV6-5 and J usage is TRBJ2-5, with a tentative D call TRBD1 (5 bases). The CDR3 spans 15 residues. The germline V and J ends were trimmed by 0 bases and 4 bases, with 12 bases remaining between them. Germline CDR1 MNHEY, CDR2 SVGAGI. In DNA form, the CDR3 reads TGTGCCAGCAGTTACTCTGGAAGGGGCGGAGAGACCCAGTACTTC. It encodes CASSYSGRGGETQYF.

The chain links TRBV27 to TRBJ1-2, with D possibly TRBD1 on 5 matching bases. The V end lost 2 bases, the J end lost 8 bases, and 15 bases lay between the germline ends. CDR3 length: 14 amino acids. Germline V gene sequence: CDR1 MNHEY, CDR2 SMNVEV (reference sequence). CDR3 protein: CASSLSQGATGYTF. The CDR3 nucleotides are TGTGCCAGCAGTTTAAGTCAGGGTGCAACCGGCTACACCTTC.

Relative to its sample, this clonotype is large. V is TRBV30 and J is TRBJ2-7; 7 bases are a match to TRBD2. The CDR3 sequence is 15 residues long. Losses at the gene ends were 2 bases for V and 3 bases for J; bases not matched to a gene: 10. The germline V gene encodes CDR1 GTSNPN and CDR2 SVGIG (reference sequence). The CDR3 is CAWSRGLGRVYEQYF. The CDR3 bases are TGTGCCTGGAGTCGGGGACTGGGGAGGGTCTACGAGCAGTACTTC.

As concerns this clonotype: Germline is not matched at one junction end, which may reflect a read error. The J gene is TRBJ2-2, the V gene TRBV6-2 or TRBV6-3, with 7 bases matching TRBD1. The CDR3 has 16 amino acids. Germline loops: CDR1 MNHEY, CDR2 SVGEGT. CDR3 coding DNA: TGTGACAGCAGCACTACAGGGGTGCGCAGGACCGGGGAGCTGTTTTTT. It codes for CDSSTTGVRRTGELFF.

The chain recombines TRBV5-1 with TRBJ1-5; 7 positions match TRBD1. The CDR3 spans 17 residues. V lost 3 bases, J lost 5 bases, and 14 bases stayed unmatched. Looked up from germline, CDR1 is SGHRS and CDR2 is YFSETQ. Written as DNA, the CDR3 is TGCGCCAGCAGCTGGGGGACATCCGGCACAGGGGATCAGCCCCAGCATTTT. It codes for CASSWGTSGTGDQPQHF.